This T cell receptor beta chain came from a study of cytomegalovirus exposure and HLA in healthy donors. Germline CDR1 reads LNHDA; CDR2 reads SQIVND (reference sequence). Trimming cost V 5 bases and J 2 bases; bases outside gene matches: 9. The CDR3 loop spans 16 amino acids. This clone was seen only a few times. PCR was performed using 60 Vbeta and 13 Jbeta primers. Method: immunoSEQ multiplex PCR; TCRdb's copy keeps in-frame clones and lacks some. The sample shows about 170,000 clones, roughly 70% of them seen only once. Sample: PBMCs. This TCR was sampled from a woman aged 18-29 years in good health and CMV-seropositive. The chain carries TRBV19 and TRBJ2-7; TRBD1 matches 10 bases. The CDR3 reads CASSSLWTGGAYEQYF. In DNA form, the CDR3 reads TGTGCCAGTAGTTCCCTATGGACAGGGGGGGCCTACGAGCAGTACTTC.